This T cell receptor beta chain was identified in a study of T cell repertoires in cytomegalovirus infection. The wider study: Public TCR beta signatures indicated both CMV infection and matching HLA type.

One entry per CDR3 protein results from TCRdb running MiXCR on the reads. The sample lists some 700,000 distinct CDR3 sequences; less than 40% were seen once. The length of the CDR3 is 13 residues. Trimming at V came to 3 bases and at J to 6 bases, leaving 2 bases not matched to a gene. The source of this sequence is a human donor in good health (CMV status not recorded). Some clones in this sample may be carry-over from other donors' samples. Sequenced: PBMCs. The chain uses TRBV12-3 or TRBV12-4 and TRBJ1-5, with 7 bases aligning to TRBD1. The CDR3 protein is CASSFQGVQPQHF. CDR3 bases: TGTGCCAGCAGTTTCCAGGGGGTTCAGCCCCAGCATTTT.